This passage covers 24 T cell receptor beta chains from one sample sequenced in a study of T cell responses to AZD1222 COVID-19 vaccine. Repertoires were generated with immunoSEQ multiplex PCR, while TCRdb's copy carries only in-frame clones and drops some. The data hold 86,000 or so clones, with roughly 90% observed a single time. The sample in question was peripheral blood, obtained 28 days after the second AZD1222 dose. These receptors were taken from an adult who received the AZD1222 COVID-19 vaccine.

This chain uses TRBV6-2 or TRBV6-3 with TRBJ2-1; 7 bases agree with TRBD2. The CDR3 is made up of 17 amino acids. The ends lost 0 bases at V and 4 bases at J; junction bases unmatched: 9. The germline CDR1 and CDR2 sequences are MNHEY and SVGEGT. CDR3 nucleotide sequence: TGTGCCAGCAGTTACTCTCCCCCAGCGGGACTATACAATGAGCAGTTCTTC. It encodes CASSYSPPAGLYNEQFF.

The chain uses TRBV6-6 and TRBJ1-3; no clear D. This CDR3 is 12 amino acids long. Trimming took 6 bases from V and 0 from J, leaving 3 bases between them. In germline, CDR1 is MNHNY, CDR2 SVGAGI (reference sequence). The chain's CDR3 is CASRGSGNTIYF. As DNA, the CDR3 is TGTGCCAGCAGGGGCTCTGGAAACACCATATATTTT.

The gene calls are TRBV20-1 and TRBJ2-1; D not resolved. Germline V gene sequence: CDR1 DFQATT, CDR2 SNEGSKA (reference sequence). V was shortened by 3 bases and J by 10 bases, with 7 bases between the two germline ends. The CDR3 contains 10 residues. The DNA of the CDR3 is TGCAGTGCTAGTCAGGCCGAGCAGTTCTTC. Translation gives CSASQAEQFF.

The CDR3 DNA sequence: TGCAGCGTCGGCTCCAGTGGTAATGAGCAGTTCTTC. Translated: CSVGSSGNEQFF. This chain joins TRBV29-1 and TRBJ2-1; the D is unclear. Trimming pared 6 bases from V and 7 bases from J, leaving 13 bases between. The CDR3 runs 12 residues. Germline V lookup: CDR1 SQVTM, CDR2 ANQGSEA.

A single count supports this clone. The chain combines TRBV18 with TRBJ2-7; TRBD1 agrees at 8 bases. CDR1 and CDR2 from the germline V gene are KGHSH and LQKENI. V trimming: 3 bases; J trimming: 2 bases; junction bases outside the gene matches: 6. The CDR3 loop spans 15 amino acids. Written as DNA, the CDR3 is TGTGCCAGCTCACCGCAAGGACAGGGCCCCTACGAGCAGTACTTC. This encodes CASSPQGQGPYEQYF.

The rearrangement uses TRBV3-1 (or the pseudogene TRBV3-2) and TRBJ1-1; 7 bases line up with TRBD1. The ends lost 7 bases at V and 4 bases at J; junction bases unmatched: 6. The CDR3 spans 13 residues. Germline assignment: CDR1 LGHDT and CDR2 YNNKEL (reference sequence). CDR3 sequence (DNA): TGTGCCAGCATTCCCAGGGGGAGCACTGAAGCTTTCTTT. Its protein product is CASIPRGSTEAFF.

The chain has TRBV14 and TRBJ1-4, with D tentatively TRBD1 (5 bases). Germline V gene lookup returns CDR1 SGHDN and CDR2 FVKESK. V was pared by 3 bases and J by 5 bases, with 16 bases between. The CDR3 has 16 residues. Here the CDR3 DNA reads TGTGCCAGCAGCCAGAGCGGGGGTACAAAGAATGAAAAACTGTTTTTT. It specifies CASSQSGGTKNEKLFF. Full variable domain (remainder filled in from reference TRBV14 and TRBJ1-4): EAGVTQFPSHSVIEKGQTVTLRCDPISGHDNLYWYRRVMGKEIKFLLHFVKESKQDESGMPNNRFLAERTGGTYSTLKVQPAELEDSGVYFCASSQSGGTKNEKLFFGSGTQLSVL.

The V call is TRBV29-1, the J call TRBJ2-1; D remains ambiguous. Trimming took off 3 bases at V and 0 bases at J, with 9 bases between the two ends. Germline values: CDR1 SQVTM, CDR2 ANQGSEA. This CDR3 has 14 residues. The CDR3 DNA sequence: TGCAGCGTTGATTGGCAGAGCTCCTACAATGAGCAGTTCTTC. This encodes CSVDWQSSYNEQFF.

V and J are TRBV7-2 and TRBJ1-1; 7 nucleotides line up with TRBD1. V trimming: 3 bases; J trimming: 3 bases; junction bases outside the gene matches: 1. In germline, CDR1 is SGHTA, CDR2 FQGNSA. This CDR3 comprises 13 residues. This chain's CDR3 is CASSFDRDTEAFF. The CDR3 coding sequence is TGTGCCAGCAGCTTTGACAGGGACACTGAAGCTTTCTTT. Supplemented by reference TRBV7-2 and TRBJ1-1, the full variable domain reads GAGVSQSPSNKVTEKGKDVELRCDPISGHTALYWYRQSLGQGLEFLIYFQGNSAPDKSGLPSDRFSAERTGGSVSTLTIQRTQQEDSAVYLCASSFDRDTEAFFGQGTRLTVV.

The chain links TRBV28 to TRBJ2-3; 11 bases line up with TRBD2. With 3 bases clipped from V and 14 bases from J, the junction kept 13 bases outside the gene matches. Germline assignment: CDR1 MDHEN and CDR2 SYDVKM. CDR3 length: 15 residues. The CDR3 region has the DNA TGTGCCAGCAGTTTGGGGGTCACTAGCGGGAGTCTTAGGTATTTT. It is translated as CASSLGVTSGSLRYF.

This clone was detected once. This rearrangement joins TRBV5-6 to TRBJ1-1; 10 nucleotides agree with TRBD1. Unmatched junction bases numbered 9, after V lost 4 bases and J lost 6 bases. Germline V gene sequence: CDR1 SGHDT, CDR2 YYEEEE. The CDR3 is 15 amino acids. The CDR3 loop is CASSAATGGRAEAFF. In DNA form, the CDR3 reads TGTGCCAGCAGCGCAGCGACAGGGGGCCGCGCTGAAGCTTTCTTT.

J is TRBJ1-1 and V is TRBV19; no firm D call. The CDR3 has 14 residues. Looked up from germline, CDR1 is LNHDA and CDR2 is SQIVND (reference sequence). The germline V and J ends were trimmed by 0 bases and 1 base, with 6 bases remaining between them. CDR3 region: CASSIELSNTEAFF. For the CDR3, the DNA is TGTGCCAGTAGTATAGAACTTTCGAACACTGAAGCTTTCTTT.

The J gene is TRBJ2-5, the V gene TRBV6-1; D is possibly TRBD2 (6 bases). The CDR3 length is 15 residues. Looked up from germline, CDR1 is MNHNS and CDR2 is SASEGT. V was clipped by 0 bases and J by 4 bases, with 12 bases between them. In DNA, the CDR3 is TGTGCCAGCAGTGAAGCGGGGTGGGAGGTAGAGACCCAGTACTTC. Residues: CASSEAGWEVETQYF.

The chain is built from TRBV30 and TRBJ1-1; 10 positions match TRBD1. Germline CDR1 is GTSNPN and CDR2 is SVGIG (reference sequence). The CDR3 totals 15 residues. The V and J ends lost 4 bases and 3 bases, in that order; junction bases with no gene match: 8. CDR3 nucleotides: TGTGCCTGGACCCCCCCCGGGACAGGGGACACTGAAGCTTTCTTT. This codes for CAWTPPGTGDTEAFF.

This clone was seen only once. The rearrangement uses TRBV4-1 and TRBJ1-4; D ambiguous. The CDR3 spans 15 residues. Germline V CDR1 and CDR2: MGHRA, YSYEKL. The V end lost 0 bases, the J end lost 0 bases, and 5 bases lay between the germline ends. The CDR3 loop is CASSQDGTTNEKLFF. The CDR3 DNA sequence: TGCGCCAGCAGCCAAGACGGTACAACTAATGAAAAACTGTTTTTT.

This clone was observed once. The chain carries TRBV28 and TRBJ1-1; D might be TRBD1 (6 bases). The germline V gene has CDR1 MDHEN and CDR2 SYDVKM. This CDR3 comprises 14 residues. V lost 5 bases, J lost 3 bases, and 13 bases lay in between. Written as DNA, the CDR3 is TGTGCCAGCAGTCGAAGGACAGCCTACACTGAAGCTTTCTTT. Its translation is CASSRRTAYTEAFF.

The genes are TRBV6-1 and TRBJ2-7; D is perhaps TRBD1 (5 bases). This CDR3 has 13 amino acids. The germline CDR1 and CDR2 sequences are MNHNS and SASEGT. Trimming cost V 4 bases and J 4 bases, with 11 bases left between them. Here the CDR3 reads CASSARQFYEQYF. The DNA of the CDR3 is TGTGCCAGCAGTGCCCGACAGTTTTACGAGCAGTACTTC.

The V and J genes are TRBV28 and TRBJ2-1, with TRBD2 as a possible D gene (5 bases). V shed 6 bases and J shed 0 bases, with 9 bases lying between them. Per the germline V gene, CDR1 is MDHEN and CDR2 is SYDVKM. CDR3 length: 14 amino acids. DNA for the CDR3: TGTGCCAGCAGAGACGGGAACTCCTACAATGAGCAGTTCTTC. Translating gives CASRDGNSYNEQFF.

This rearrangement joins TRBV6-6 to TRBJ1-1, with unresolved D. Germline V gives CDR1 MNHNY, CDR2 SVGAGI (reference sequence). The CDR3 contains 13 residues. The germline V and J ends were trimmed by 7 bases and 3 bases, with 12 bases remaining between them. The CDR3 reads CASNPELYTEAFF. The CDR3 coding sequence is TGTGCCAGCAACCCAGAACTCTACACTGAAGCTTTCTTT.

The V gene is TRBV5-4, the J gene TRBJ2-3; TRBD1 might be the D (6 bases). CDR1 and CDR2 from the germline V gene are SGHNT and YYREEE (reference sequence). The germline V and J ends were trimmed by 6 bases and 1 base, with 15 bases remaining between them. This CDR3 is built from 15 residues. The DNA of the CDR3 is TGTGCCAGCACCGTAAAGGGGGTTCGCACAGATACGCAGTATTTT. The encoded protein is CASTVKGVRTDTQYF.

The chain uses TRBV6-5 and TRBJ1-2; the D gene is possibly TRBD1 (6 bases). Germline V CDR1 and CDR2: MNHEY, SVGAGI. The length of the CDR3 is 12 residues. Trimming shortened V by 7 bases and J by 8 bases, and 14 bases separated the two germline ends. The CDR3 reads CASKGQGRGYTF. DNA for the CDR3: TGTGCCAGCAAGGGACAAGGGAGGGGCTACACCTTC.

This clone was seen only once. The chain employs TRBV5-1 and TRBJ2-1; D uncertain. CDR1 is SGHRS, CDR2 YFSETQ, per germline. The V end was cut by 2 bases, the J end by 5 bases, with 14 bases between. The CDR3 is 15 residues long. The CDR3 spells CASSFIARAHNEQFF. The CDR3 DNA sequence: TGCGCCAGCAGCTTTATCGCCCGAGCACACAATGAGCAGTTCTTC.

The CDR3 spells CASSFLGQGAYGYTF. CDR3 bases: TGTGCCAGCAGCTTCCTCGGACAGGGGGCTTATGGCTACACCTTC. This chain links TRBV7-9 with TRBJ1-2; 11 nucleotides match TRBD1. This CDR3 spans 15 amino acids. Losses at the gene ends were 3 bases for V and 5 bases for J; bases not matched to a gene: 5. Germline CDR1 is SEHNR and CDR2 is FQNEAQ (reference sequence).

The rearrangement uses TRBV2 and TRBJ1-3, with D tentatively TRBD1 (6 bases). V gave up 5 bases and J gave up 0 bases, with 11 bases separating them. Per the germline V gene, CDR1 is SNHLY and CDR2 is FYNNEI. The CDR3 sequence is 15 residues long. This CDR3 reads CASSLQGFSGNTIYF. CDR3 in DNA: TGTGCCAGCAGTCTCCAGGGGTTCTCTGGAAACACCATATATTTT.